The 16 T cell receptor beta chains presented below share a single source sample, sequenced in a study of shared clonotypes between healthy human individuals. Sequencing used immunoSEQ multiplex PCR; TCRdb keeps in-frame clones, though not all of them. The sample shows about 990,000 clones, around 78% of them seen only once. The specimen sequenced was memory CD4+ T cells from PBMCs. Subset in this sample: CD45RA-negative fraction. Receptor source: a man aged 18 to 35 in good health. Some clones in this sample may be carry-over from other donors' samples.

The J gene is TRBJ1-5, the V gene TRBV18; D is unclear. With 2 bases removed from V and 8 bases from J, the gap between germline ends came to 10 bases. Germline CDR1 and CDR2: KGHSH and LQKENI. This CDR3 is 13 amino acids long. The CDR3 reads CASSPEQREPQHF. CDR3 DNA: TGTGCCAGCTCACCAGAACAGAGGGAGCCCCAGCATTTT.

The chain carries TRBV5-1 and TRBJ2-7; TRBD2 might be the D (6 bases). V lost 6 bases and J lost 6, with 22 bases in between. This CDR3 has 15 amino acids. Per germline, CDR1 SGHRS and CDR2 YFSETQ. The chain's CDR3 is CASTQSEGGLGEQYF. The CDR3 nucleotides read TGCGCCAGCACCCAATCCGAGGGAGGCCTAGGCGAGCAGTACTTC.

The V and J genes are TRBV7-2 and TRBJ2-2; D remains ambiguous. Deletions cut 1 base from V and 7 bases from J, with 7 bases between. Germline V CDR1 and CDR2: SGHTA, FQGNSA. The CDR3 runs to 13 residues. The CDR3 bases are TGTGCCAGCAGCTTAGGCCCGTACGGGGAGCTGTTTTTT. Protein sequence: CASSLGPYGELFF.

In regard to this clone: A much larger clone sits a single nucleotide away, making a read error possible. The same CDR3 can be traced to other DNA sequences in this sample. The CDR3 nucleotides read TGCAGCGTTGACGGGAACACTGAAGCTTTCTTT. Translated: CSVDGNTEAFF. The chain couples TRBV29-1 to TRBJ1-1; D not certain. Looked up from germline, CDR1 is SQVTM and CDR2 is ANQGSEA. CDR3 length: 11 amino acids. Trimming stripped 3 bases from V and 1 base from J, with 3 bases between. Full variable domain (rest looked up from reference TRBV29-1 and TRBJ1-1): SAVISQKPSRDICQRGTSLTIQCQVDSQVTMMFWYRQQPGQSLTLIATANQGSEATYESGFVIDKFPISRPNLTFSTLTVSNMSPEDSSIYLCSVDGNTEAFFGQGTRLTVV.

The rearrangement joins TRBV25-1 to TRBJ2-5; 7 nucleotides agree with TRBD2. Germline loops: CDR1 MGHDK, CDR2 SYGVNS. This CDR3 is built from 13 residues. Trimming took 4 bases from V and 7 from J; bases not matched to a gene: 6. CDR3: CASSGQQRGTQYF. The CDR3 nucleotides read TGTGCCAGCAGTGGACAGCAGCGGGGGACCCAGTACTTC.

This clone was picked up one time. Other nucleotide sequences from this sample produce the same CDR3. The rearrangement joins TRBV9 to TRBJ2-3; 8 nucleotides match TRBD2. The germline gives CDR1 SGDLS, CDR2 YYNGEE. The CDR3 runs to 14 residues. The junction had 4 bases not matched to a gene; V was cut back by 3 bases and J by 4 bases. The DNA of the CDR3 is TGTGCCAGCAGCGCCGGGGGGGCCTCAGATACGCAGTATTTT. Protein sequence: CASSAGGASDTQYF.

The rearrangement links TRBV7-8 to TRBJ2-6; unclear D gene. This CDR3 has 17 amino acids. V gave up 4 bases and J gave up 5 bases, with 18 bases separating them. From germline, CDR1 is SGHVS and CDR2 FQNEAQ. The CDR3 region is CASSSNNPQSRANVLTF. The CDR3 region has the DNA TGTGCCAGCAGCTCCAATAACCCACAAAGTCGGGCCAACGTCCTGACTTTC.

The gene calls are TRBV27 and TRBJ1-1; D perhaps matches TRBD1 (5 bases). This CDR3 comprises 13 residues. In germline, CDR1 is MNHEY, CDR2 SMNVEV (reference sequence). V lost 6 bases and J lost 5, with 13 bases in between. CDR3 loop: CASRFKRGTEAFF. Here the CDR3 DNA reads TGTGCCAGCAGATTTAAACGGGGGACTGAAGCTTTCTTT.

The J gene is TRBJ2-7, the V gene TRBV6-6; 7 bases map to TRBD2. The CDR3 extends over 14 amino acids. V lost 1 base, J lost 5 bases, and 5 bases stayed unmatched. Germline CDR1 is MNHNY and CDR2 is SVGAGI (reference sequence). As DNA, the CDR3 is TGTGCCAGCAGTTACTTGGCGGGAGCCCACGAGCAGTACTTC. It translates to CASSYLAGAHEQYF.

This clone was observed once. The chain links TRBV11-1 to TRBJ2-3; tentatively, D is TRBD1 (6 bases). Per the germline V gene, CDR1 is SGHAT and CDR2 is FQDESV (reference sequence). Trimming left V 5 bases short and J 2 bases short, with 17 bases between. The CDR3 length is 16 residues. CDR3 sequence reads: CASSLRRDTYTDTQYF. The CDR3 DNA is TGTGCCAGCAGCCTCCGACGGGACACTTACACAGATACGCAGTATTTT. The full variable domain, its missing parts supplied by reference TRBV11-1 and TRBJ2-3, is EAEVAQSPRYKITEKSQAVAFWCDPISGHATLYWYRQILGQGPELLVQFQDESVVDDSQLPKDRFSAERLKGVDSTLKIQPAELGDSAMYLCASSLRRDTYTDTQYFGPGTRLTVL.

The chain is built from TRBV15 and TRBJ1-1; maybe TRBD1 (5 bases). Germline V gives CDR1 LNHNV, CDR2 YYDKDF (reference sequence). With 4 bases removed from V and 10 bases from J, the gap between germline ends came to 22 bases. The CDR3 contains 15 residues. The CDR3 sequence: CATSIGSLGAGRAFF. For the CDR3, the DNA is TGTGCCACCAGCATCGGCTCTCTCGGGGCAGGTCGAGCTTTCTTT.

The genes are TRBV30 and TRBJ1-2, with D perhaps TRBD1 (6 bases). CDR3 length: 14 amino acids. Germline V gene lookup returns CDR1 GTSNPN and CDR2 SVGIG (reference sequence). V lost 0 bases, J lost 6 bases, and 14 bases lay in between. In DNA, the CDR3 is TGTGCCTGGAGTGTGGGTAGGGGGTTTCATGGCTACACCTTC. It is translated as CAWSVGRGFHGYTF.

The CDR3 DNA is TGTGCCAGCACCAAGGTTTTCAGGGACGGGGAGCTGTTTTTT. This codes for CASTKVFRDGELFF. The chain couples TRBV5-8 to TRBJ2-2; tentatively, D is TRBD1 (5 bases). The length of the CDR3 is 14 residues. Germline CDR1 SGHTS, CDR2 YDEGEE. Trimming left V 6 bases short and J 7 bases short, with 16 bases between.

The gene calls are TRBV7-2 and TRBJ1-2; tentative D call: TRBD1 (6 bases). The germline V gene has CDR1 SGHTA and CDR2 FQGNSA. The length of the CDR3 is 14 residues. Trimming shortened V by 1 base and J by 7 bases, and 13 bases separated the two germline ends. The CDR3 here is CASSLDRVGSGYTF. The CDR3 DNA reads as TGTGCCAGCAGCTTAGACAGGGTCGGAAGTGGCTACACCTTC.

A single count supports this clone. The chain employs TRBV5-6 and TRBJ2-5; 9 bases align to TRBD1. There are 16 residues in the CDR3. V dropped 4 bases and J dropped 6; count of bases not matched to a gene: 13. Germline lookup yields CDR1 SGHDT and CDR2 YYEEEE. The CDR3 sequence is CASSGGTGRSLKTQYF. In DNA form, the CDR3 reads TGTGCCAGCAGCGGGGGGACAGGGAGGTCTTTGAAGACCCAGTACTTC.

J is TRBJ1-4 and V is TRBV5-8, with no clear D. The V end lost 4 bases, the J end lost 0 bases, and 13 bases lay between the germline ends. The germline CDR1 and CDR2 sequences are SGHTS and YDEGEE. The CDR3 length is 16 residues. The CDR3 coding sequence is TGTGCCAGCAGCCATGATTCAGATGCAACTAATGAAAAACTGTTTTTT. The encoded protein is CASSHDSDATNEKLFF.